This T cell receptor beta chain was documented in a study of cytomegalovirus exposure and HLA in healthy donors. Overall study results and limits: Productive rates of about 87% or about 30% were seen for most TCR beta V segments in an earlier analysis.

The PCR used 60 Vbeta and 13 Jbeta primers. Method: immunoSEQ multiplex PCR; TCRdb's copy keeps in-frame clones and lacks some. The sample carries fewer than 200,000 clones, 75% to 90% recorded once. The germline CDR1 and CDR2 sequences are SGHTA and FQGTGA. The CDR3 consists of 13 residues. With regard to this clone: Its antigen is currently unknown. One end of the junction varies from germline; a read error may be responsible.

This receptor was identified in a woman aged 45-65 years in good health and CMV-seropositive. The sample was PBMCs. This chain links TRBV7-3 with TRBJ2-7, with 8 bases matching TRBD1. The CDR3 protein is CSSSSGLTGVKYF. DNA for the CDR3: TGTTCCAGCAGCTCCGGCCTGACAGGGGTCAAGTACTTC.